This TCR beta chain came from a study of sequential checkpoint blockade in melanoma. Study information: Randomization was 1:1 between first-line nivolumab→ipilimumab and ipilimumab→nivolumab.

The treatment was: randomized to nivolumab then ipilimumab (arm A) or the reverse (arm B). Patients had received no earlier DNA-damaging chemotherapy. Sorted cells were live CD3+CD8+, lacking CD19 and CD56, from PBMCs. Trimming took off 0 bases at V and 2 bases at J, with 11 bases between the two ends. The CDR3 contains 16 residues. From germline, CDR1 is SGHRS and CDR2 YFSETQ. Assay used: immunoSEQ multiplex PCR; TCRdb lists only in-frame clones, some missing. The data hold roughly 12,000 clones, with 55% to 65% observed a single time. J is TRBJ2-2 and V is TRBV5-1, with unresolved D. The TCR sequence derives from a human donor with melanoma. Sample: CD8+ T cells sorted from blood (inferred from file names), taken from a patient given nivolumab and ipilimumab in sequence. The CDR3 protein is CASSLEGRSNTGELFF. CDR3 bases: TGCGCCAGCAGCTTGGAAGGCAGGTCCAACACCGGGGAGCTGTTTTTT.